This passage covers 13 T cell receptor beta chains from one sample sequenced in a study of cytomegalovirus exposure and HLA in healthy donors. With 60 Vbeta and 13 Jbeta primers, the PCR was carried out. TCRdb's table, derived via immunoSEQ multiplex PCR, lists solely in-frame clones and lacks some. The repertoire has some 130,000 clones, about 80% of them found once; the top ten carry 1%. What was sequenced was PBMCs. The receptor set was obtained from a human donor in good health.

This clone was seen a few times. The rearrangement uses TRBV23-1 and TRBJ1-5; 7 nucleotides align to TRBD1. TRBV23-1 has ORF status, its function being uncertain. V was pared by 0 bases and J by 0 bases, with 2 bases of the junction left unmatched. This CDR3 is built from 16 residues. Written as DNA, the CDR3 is TGCGCCAGCAGTCAATCCAGGGGGTTTAGCAATCAGCCCCAGCATTTT. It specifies CASSQSRGFSNQPQHF.

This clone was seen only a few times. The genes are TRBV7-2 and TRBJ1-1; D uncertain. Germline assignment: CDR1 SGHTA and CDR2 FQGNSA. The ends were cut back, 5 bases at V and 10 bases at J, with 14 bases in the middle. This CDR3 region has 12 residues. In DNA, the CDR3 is TGTGCCAGCAGCCCGGGAGGATCGGGAGCTTTCTTT. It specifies CASSPGGSGAFF.

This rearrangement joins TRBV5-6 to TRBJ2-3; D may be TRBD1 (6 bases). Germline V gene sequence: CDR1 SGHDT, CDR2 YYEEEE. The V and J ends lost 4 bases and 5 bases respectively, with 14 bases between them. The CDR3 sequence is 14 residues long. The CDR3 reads CASSTGQLIDTQYF. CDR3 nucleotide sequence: TGTGCCAGCAGCACTGGACAGTTAATAGATACGCAGTATTTT. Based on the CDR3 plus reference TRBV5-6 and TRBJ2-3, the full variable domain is DAGVTQSPTHLIKTRGQQVTLRCSPKSGHDTVSWYQQALGQGPQFIFQYYEEEERQRGNFPDRFSGHQFPNYSSELNVNALLLGDSALYLCASSTGQLIDTQYFGPGTRLTVL.

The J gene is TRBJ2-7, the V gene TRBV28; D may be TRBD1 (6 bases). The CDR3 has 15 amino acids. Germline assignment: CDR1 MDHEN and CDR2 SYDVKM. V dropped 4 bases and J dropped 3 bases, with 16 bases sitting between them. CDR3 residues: CASSSPRGNSYEQYF. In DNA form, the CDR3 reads TGTGCCAGCAGTTCACCGAGGGGGAATAGCTACGAGCAGTACTTC.

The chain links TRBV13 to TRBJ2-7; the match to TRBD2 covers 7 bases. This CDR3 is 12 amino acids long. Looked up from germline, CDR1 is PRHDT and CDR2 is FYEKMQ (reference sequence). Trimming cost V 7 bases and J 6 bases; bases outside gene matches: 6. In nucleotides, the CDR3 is TGTGCCAGCATGGGGGGGGGAGGCGAGCAGTACTTC. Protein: CASMGGGGEQYF.

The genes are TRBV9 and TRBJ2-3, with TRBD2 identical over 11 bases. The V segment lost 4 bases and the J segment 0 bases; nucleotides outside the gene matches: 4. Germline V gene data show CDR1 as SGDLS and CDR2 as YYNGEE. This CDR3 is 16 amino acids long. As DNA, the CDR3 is TGTGCCAGCAGCTTGGGACTAGCGGACAGCACAGATACGCAGTATTTT. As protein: CASSLGLADSTDTQYF.

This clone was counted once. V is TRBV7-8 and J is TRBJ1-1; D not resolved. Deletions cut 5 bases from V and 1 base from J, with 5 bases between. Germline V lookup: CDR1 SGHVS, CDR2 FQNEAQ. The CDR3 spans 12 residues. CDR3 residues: CASSRWNTEAFF. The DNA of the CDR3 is TGTGCCAGCAGCCGTTGGAACACTGAAGCTTTCTTT.

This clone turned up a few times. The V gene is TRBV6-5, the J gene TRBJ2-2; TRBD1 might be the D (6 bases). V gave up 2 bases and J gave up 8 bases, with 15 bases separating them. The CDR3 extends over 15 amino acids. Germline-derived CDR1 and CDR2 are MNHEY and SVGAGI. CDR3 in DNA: TGTGCCAGCAGTTACGATCCAGGGGAATCAGGGGAGCTGTTTTTT. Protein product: CASSYDPGESGELFF.

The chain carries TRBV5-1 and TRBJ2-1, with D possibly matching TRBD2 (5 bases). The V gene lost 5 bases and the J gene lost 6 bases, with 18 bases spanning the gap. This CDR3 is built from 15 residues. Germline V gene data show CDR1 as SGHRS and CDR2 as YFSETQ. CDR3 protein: CASRTDWTLRNEQFF. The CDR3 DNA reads TGCGCCAGCAGGACGGACTGGACTTTGCGCAATGAGCAGTTCTTC.

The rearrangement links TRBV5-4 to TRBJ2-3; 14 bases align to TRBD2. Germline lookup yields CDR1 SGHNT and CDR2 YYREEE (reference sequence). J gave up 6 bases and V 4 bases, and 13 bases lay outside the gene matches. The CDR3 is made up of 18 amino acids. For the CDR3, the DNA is TGTGCCAGCAGCCCGGACACGACTAGCGGGGGGGCCGGGGATACGCAGTATTTT. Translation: CASSPDTTSGGAGDTQYF.

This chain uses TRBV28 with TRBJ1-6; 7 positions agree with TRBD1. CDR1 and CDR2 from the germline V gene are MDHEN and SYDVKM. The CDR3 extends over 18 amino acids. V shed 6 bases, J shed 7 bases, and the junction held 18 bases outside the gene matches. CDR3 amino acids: CASSQRAQGGYRNSPLHF. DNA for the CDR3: TGTGCCAGCAGCCAAAGGGCGCAAGGGGGCTATAGAAATTCACCCCTCCACTTT.

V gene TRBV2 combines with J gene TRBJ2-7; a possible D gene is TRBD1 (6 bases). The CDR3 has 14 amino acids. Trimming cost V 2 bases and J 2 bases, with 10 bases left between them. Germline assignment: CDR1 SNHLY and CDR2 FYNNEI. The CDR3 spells CASSELTGTYEQYF. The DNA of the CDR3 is TGTGCCAGCAGTGAATTGACAGGTACCTACGAGCAGTACTTC.

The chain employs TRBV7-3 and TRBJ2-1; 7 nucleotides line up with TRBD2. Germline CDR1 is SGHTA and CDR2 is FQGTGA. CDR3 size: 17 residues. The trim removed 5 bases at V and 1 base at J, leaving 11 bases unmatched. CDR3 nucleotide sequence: TGTGCCAGCAGCCGACCCGAGGGAGGGTTGTCCTACAATGAGCAGTTCTTC. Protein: CASSRPEGGLSYNEQFF.